Sequencing of this T cell receptor (beta chain) was carried out in a study of T cell responses to AZD1222 COVID-19 vaccine. General study points: Spike-specific TCR breadth and depth grew following two AZD1222 doses. Vaccine-associated CD4 TCRs spanned spike, dominant at 160-218 and 743-854. Repertoires were obtained only post-peak T cell response.

The table came from immunoSEQ multiplex PCR; TCRdb's copy has only in-frame clones and leaves some out. The profile shows tens of thousands of clones, roughly 84% of them singletons. Germline lookup yields CDR1 MDHEN and CDR2 SYDVKM. The CDR3 runs to 14 residues. V lost 6 bases, J lost 4 bases, and 8 bases stayed unmatched. As for this clone: Antigen unknown.

The receptor was derived from an adult who received the AZD1222 COVID-19 vaccine. The sequencing here drew on peripheral blood, taken 28 days after the second AZD1222 dose. The V call is TRBV28, the J call TRBJ1-2, with 7 bases fitting TRBD1. The CDR3 DNA reads TGTGCCAGCAGGGGCCAGACAGGGACCTATGGCTACACCTTC. Residues: CASRGQTGTYGYTF.